This T cell receptor beta chain is drawn from a study of T cell responses to AZD1222 COVID-19 vaccine. Turning to the study itself: Researchers grouped second doses given at about 4 or about 12 weeks into one pool. Study results and caveats: After two AZD1222 doses, spike-specific TCR breadth and depth rose versus day 0. Only after the peak T cell response were repertoires sampled. White British donors predominated, females outnumbered males, and clonal diversity was possibly underestimated.

The CDR3 spans 16 residues. From germline, CDR1 is SGHTS and CDR2 YDEGEE. Trimming shortened V by 4 bases and J by 1 base, and 17 bases separated the two germline ends. This clone was recorded once. Its antigen remains unknown. Sequencing was performed with immunoSEQ multiplex PCR; in TCRdb, only in-frame clones are kept and a portion is missing. The sample has approximately 110,000 clones, about 88% seen once. The sequence was obtained from an adult in good health. V is TRBV5-8 and J is TRBJ2-5; TRBD1 might be the D (6 bases). Sequenced here: peripheral blood, sampled on day 0 of AZD1222 vaccination. DNA for the CDR3: TGTGCCAGCAGCCTCCGAGCTCCGACAGGCCAAGAGACCCAGTACTTC. As protein: CASSLRAPTGQETQYF.